Sequencing of this T cell receptor (beta chain) was carried out in a study of cytomegalovirus exposure and HLA in healthy donors. Germline V gene data show CDR1 as SGDLS and CDR2 as YYNGEE. This CDR3 has 17 residues. Between the trimmed V and J ends, which lost 0 bases and 0 bases, there was a span of 16 bases. A multiplex PCR was run with 60 Vbeta primers and 13 Jbeta primers. Libraries were prepared by immunoSEQ multiplex PCR; TCRdb keeps only in-frame clonotypes and omits some of them. Its listing shows over 25,000 clones. Specimen: PBMCs. The clonotype originates from a man aged 25-45 years in good health and CMV-seronegative. This chain uses TRBV9 with TRBJ2-7; D is perhaps TRBD2 (6 bases). DNA of the CDR3: TGTGCCAGCAGCGTAGGTCTTAGCGGCGCATTCTCCTACGAGCAGTACTTC. Protein: CASSVGLSGAFSYEQYF.